A selection of T cell receptor beta chains follows, all from one sample in a study of PD-1 blockade in mismatch repair-deficient tumors. The repertoire was sequenced with immunoSEQ multiplex PCR; TCRdb's copy has only in-frame clones and lacks some. In the table there are some 120,000 clones, 70% to 90% of which are singletons. This material consisted of peripheral blood, taken 44 weeks after starting pembrolizumab. These receptors were taken from an adult with mismatch repair-deficient cancer. CDR3s include the opening cysteine and the closing phenylalanine or tryptophan. Size tells how often a clone was seen (once, few, many) or the class of an expanded clone, and some rows leave it out.

abundance: NA
v_gene: TRBV6-1
CDR3aa: CASSETGEYNEQFF

abundance: once
v_gene: TRBV7-7
CDR3aa: CASSSGLADEQYF

abundance: few
v_gene: TRBV5-1
CDR3aa: CASSSTKDMAFF

abundance: NA
v_gene: TRBV15
CDR3aa: CATSRDISVNTEAFF

abundance: NA
v_gene: TRBV4-2
CDR3aa: CASSPFVGEYRGLAYEQYF

abundance: NA
v_gene: TRBV4-3
CDR3aa: CASSQGMQNQETQYF

abundance: once
v_gene: TRBV19
CDR3aa: CASTGGFRTEAFF

abundance: NA
v_gene: TRBV11-2
CDR3aa: CASSQSYEQYF

abundance: NA
v_gene: TRBV9
CDR3aa: CASSVGLAGVRETQYF

abundance: once
v_gene: TRBV28
CDR3aa: CASSRTRLGAHNEQFF

abundance: NA
v_gene: TRBV27
CDR3aa: CASSDEQGSTEAFF

abundance: NA
v_gene: TRBV19
CDR3aa: CASSRGLASYEQYF

abundance: NA
v_gene: TRBV27
CDR3aa: CASSLRAPLVNEQFF

abundance: NA
v_gene: TRBV27
CDR3aa: CASSLSSRQGGTGELFF

abundance: NA
v_gene: TRBV28
CDR3aa: CASSHLPGVSNYGYTF

abundance: NA
v_gene: TRBV30
CDR3aa: CAWSLGAYNEQFF

abundance: NA
v_gene: TRBV11-3
CDR3aa: CASPKLSAGGPSASKETQYF

abundance: few
v_gene: TRBV18
CDR3aa: CASSLTGELFF

abundance: NA
v_gene: TRBV29-1
CDR3aa: CSVEFIDRITDTQYF

abundance: NA
v_gene: TRBV27
CDR3aa: CASSKLAGFPNEQYF

abundance: NA
v_gene: TRBV5-1
CDR3aa: CASSRTSGGYNEQFF

abundance: NA
v_gene: TRBV2
CDR3aa: CASRSTGGGGEKLFF

abundance: NA
v_gene: TRBV11-2
CDR3aa: CASSSIAGTGETQYF

abundance: NA
v_gene: TRBV6-1
CDR3aa: CASSPNPSGTQPQHF

abundance: NA
v_gene: TRBV30
CDR3aa: CAYHWNSGLNEQFF

abundance: NA
v_gene: TRBV5-1
CDR3aa: CASSWNLGVGNGQPQHF

abundance: NA
v_gene: TRBV19
CDR3aa: CASSMGRPRWTGRRRELTGELFF

abundance: NA
v_gene: TRBV4-1
CDR3aa: CASSQGFALQETQYF

abundance: NA
v_gene: TRBV27
CDR3aa: CASSSYPFTGTPSTDTQYF

abundance: NA
v_gene: TRBV13
CDR3aa: CASIIQGGGTDTQYF

abundance: few
v_gene: TRBV27
CDR3aa: CASGEGNQPQHF

abundance: NA
v_gene: TRBV9
CDR3aa: CASSHPTSATPYEQYF

abundance: NA
v_gene: TRBV4-1
CDR3aa: CASSVAESSYNEQFF

abundance: few
v_gene: TRBV5-4
CDR3aa: CASSLGTSYTGELFF

abundance: many
v_gene: TRBV6-5
CDR3aa: CASRPPGQEMNGYTF

abundance: once
v_gene: TRBV4-3
CDR3aa: CASSQDGASGRAGNEQFF

abundance: once
v_gene: TRBV13
CDR3aa: CASSPPSSYEQYF

abundance: NA
v_gene: TRBV21-1
CDR3aa: CASSKWCGTTGELFF

abundance: NA
v_gene: TRBV4-1
CDR3aa: CASSQTPGLAAYNEQFF

abundance: NA
v_gene: TRBV5-1
CDR3aa: CASSFRDRPFDEQFF

abundance: NA
v_gene: TRBV5-6
CDR3aa: CASSSPQEGTYEQYF

abundance: NA
v_gene: TRBV5-1
CDR3aa: CASSLAMALRGRETQYF

abundance: NA
v_gene: TRBV27
CDR3aa: CASSPGTSGQGEQFF

abundance: NA
v_gene: TRBV6-5
CDR3aa: CASSYPSSPNGEQFF